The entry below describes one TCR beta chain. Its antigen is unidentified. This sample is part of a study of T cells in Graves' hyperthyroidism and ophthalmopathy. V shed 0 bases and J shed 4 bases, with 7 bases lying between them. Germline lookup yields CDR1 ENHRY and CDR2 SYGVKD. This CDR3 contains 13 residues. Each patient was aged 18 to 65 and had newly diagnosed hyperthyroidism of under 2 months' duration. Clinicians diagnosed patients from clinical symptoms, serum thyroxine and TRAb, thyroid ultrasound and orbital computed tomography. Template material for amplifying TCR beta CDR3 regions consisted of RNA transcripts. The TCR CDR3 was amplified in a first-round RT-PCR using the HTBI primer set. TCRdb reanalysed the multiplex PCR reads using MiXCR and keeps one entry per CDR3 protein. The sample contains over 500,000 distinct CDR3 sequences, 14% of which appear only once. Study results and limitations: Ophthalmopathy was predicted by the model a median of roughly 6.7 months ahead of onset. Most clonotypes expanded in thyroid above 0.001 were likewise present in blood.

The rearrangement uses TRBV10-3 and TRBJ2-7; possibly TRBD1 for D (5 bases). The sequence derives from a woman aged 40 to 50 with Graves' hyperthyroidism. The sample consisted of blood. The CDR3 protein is CAISESTEYEQYF. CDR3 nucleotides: TGTGCCATCAGTGAGTCGACAGAGTACGAGCAGTACTTC.